The rows below give T cell receptor beta chains drawn from one sample of a study of cytomegalovirus exposure and HLA in healthy donors. Assay: immunoSEQ multiplex PCR; the TCRdb copy retains only in-frame clones and omits some. The table records about 120,000 clones, over 70% of them present only once. The sequenced material came from PBMCs. Every receptor here comes from a young woman in good health and CMV-seronegative. The CDR3 runs from the conserved cysteine through the conserved F or W. A D gene is named only where the DNA matches it firmly. A row's size may be missing; if present it is once, few, many or a size class.

d_call,v_call,clone_size,j_call,cdr3_aa,cdr3_nt
TRBD1,TRBV19,NA,TRBJ1-1,CASTRTGGIMNTEAFF,TGTGCCAGTACCAGAACAGGGGGCATCATGAACACTGAAGCTTTCTTT
TRBD1,TRBV2,NA,TRBJ2-7,CASSVIGTGGEQYF,TGTGCCAGCAGTGTAATAGGGACAGGGGGCGAGCAGTACTTC
NA,TRBV2,NA,TRBJ1-1,CASSPKSGMNTEAFF,TGTGCCAGCAGCCCAAAATCCGGGATGAACACTGAAGCTTTCTTT
NA,TRBV27,NA,TRBJ1-2,CASSSKENYGYTF,TGTGCCAGCAGTTCGAAGGAGAACTATGGCTACACCTTC
NA,TRBV19,once,TRBJ1-2,CASSMRSVSGYTF,TGTGCCAGTAGTATGAGGTCAGTGAGTGGCTACACCTTC
NA,TRBV4-1,few,TRBJ2-2,CASSLTNAGTGELFF,TGCGCCAGCAGTCTCACTAATGCGGGCACCGGGGAGCTGTTTTTT
NA,TRBV7-2,NA,TRBJ2-3,CASSLIPGSTDTQYF,TGTGCCAGCAGCTTAATCCCGGGTAGCACAGATACGCAGTATTTT
NA,TRBV6-1,NA,TRBJ1-1,CASSEGRYTEAFF,TGTGCCAGCAGTGAAGGGCGGTACACTGAAGCTTTCTTT
TRBD2,TRBV19,NA,TRBJ2-2,CASSFGLEGTGELFF,TGTGCCAGTAGTTTTGGACTAGAGGGCACCGGGGAGCTGTTTTTT
NA,TRBV19,NA,TRBJ1-2,CASGPGGNGYTF,TGTGCCAGCGGACCCGGGGGGAATGGCTACACCTTC
NA,TRBV6-1,once,TRBJ2-7,CASRGIAHEQYF,TGTGCCAGCCGCGGTATAGCCCACGAGCAGTACTTC
NA,TRBV2,NA,TRBJ1-3,CASSEIGATSGNTIYF,TGTGCCAGCAGTGAAATAGGAGCTACCTCTGGAAACACCATATATTTT
NA,TRBV18,NA,TRBJ2-7,CASSTTPIYEQYF,TGTGCCAGCTCAACGACACCGATTTACGAGCAGTACTTC
NA,TRBV6-1,NA,TRBJ2-1,CASRLDSYNEQFF,TGTGCCAGCAGGTTGGACAGCTACAATGAGCAGTTCTTC
TRBD1,TRBV7-6,NA,TRBJ2-1,CASSLAPWRTGARSSYNEQFF,TGTGCCAGCAGCTTAGCGCCTTGGAGGACAGGGGCGAGAAGCTCCTACAATGAGCAGTTCTTC
NA,TRBV4-1,NA,TRBJ2-7,CASSLSAGRAYEQYF,TGCGCCAGCAGCCTATCCGCCGGCAGGGCTTACGAGCAGTACTTC
NA,TRBV18,NA,TRBJ1-1,CASSPSAGRAEAFF,TGTGCCAGCTCACCAAGTGCAGGGAGGGCTGAAGCTTTCTTT
TRBD2,TRBV18,NA,TRBJ2-1,CASSPIPLAGGSSYNEQFF,TGTGCCAGCTCACCAATCCCCCTAGCGGGAGGGAGCTCCTACAATGAGCAGTTCTTC
TRBD1,TRBV9,NA,TRBJ2-7,CASSVGGQGGVGQYF,TGTGCCAGCAGCGTAGGGGGACAGGGGGGGGTCGGGCAGTACTTC
NA,TRBV19,NA,TRBJ2-2,CASSISKGLGTGELFF,TGTGCCAGTAGTATTAGCAAGGGGCTGGGGACCGGGGAGCTGTTTTTT
TRBD2,TRBV9,NA,TRBJ2-5,CASSPRLAGLETQYF,TGTGCCAGCAGCCCCCGACTAGCGGGACTAGAGACCCAGTACTTC
TRBD1,TRBV18,NA,TRBJ1-6,CASSPDRVNSPLHF,TGTGCCAGCTCACCCGACAGGGTCAATTCACCCCTCCACTTT
TRBD1,TRBV2,NA,TRBJ1-4,CASSVGTGKEKLFF,TGTGCCAGCAGTGTCGGGACAGGGAAAGAAAAACTGTTTTTT
TRBD1,TRBV2,NA,TRBJ2-5,CASSDQGVETQYF,TGTGCCAGCAGTGATCAGGGGGTAGAGACCCAGTACTTC
NA,TRBV7-9,once,TRBJ1-1,CASSFWVRGTEAFF,TGTGCCAGCAGCTTCTGGGTTCGGGGGACTGAAGCTTTCTTT
NA,TRBV19,NA,TRBJ2-4,CASTPGGWRQNIQYF,TGTGCCAGTACTCCAGGGGGGTGGAGGCAAAACATTCAGTACTTC
NA,TRBV15,NA,TRBJ2-1,CATSRDRGDEQFF,TGTGCCACCAGCAGAGACAGGGGGGATGAGCAGTTCTTC
NA,TRBV19,NA,TRBJ1-1,CAPPLRDTPPNTEAFF,TGTGCCCCTCCGCTCAGGGACACCCCTCCGAACACTGAAGCTTTCTTT
TRBD1,TRBV7-8,NA,TRBJ2-7,CASSLLDRAYEQYF,TGTGCCAGCAGCCTATTGGACAGGGCCTACGAGCAGTACTTC
NA,TRBV18,NA,TRBJ1-1,CASSLGAVGTPAATSFF,TGTGCCAGCTCACTAGGGGCCGTGGGGACACCTGCTGCTACGTCTTTCTTT
NA,TRBV7-8,NA,TRBJ2-2,CASSLTENVGELFF,TGTGCCAGCAGCCTGACTGAGAACGTCGGGGAGCTGTTTTTT
TRBD2,TRBV7-2,NA,TRBJ2-7,CASSASGGLTYEQYF,TGTGCCAGCAGCGCTAGCGGGGGATTAACCTACGAGCAGTACTTC
NA,TRBV5-6,NA,TRBJ2-7,CASSLVRRGGAGDEQYF,TGTGCCAGCAGCTTGGTTCGTAGGGGGGGCGCCGGGGACGAGCAGTACTTC
TRBD1,TRBV5-1,NA,TRBJ2-3,CASTKETGGTDTQYF,TGCGCCAGCACGAAAGAGACAGGGGGCACAGATACGCAGTATTTT
TRBD1,TRBV30,once,TRBJ1-1,CAWRRYLDRYEAFF,TGTGCCTGGAGACGATATTTGGACAGGTACGAAGCTTTCTTT
NA,TRBV2,NA,TRBJ1-3,CASTLALNSGNTIYF,TGTGCCAGCACGCTTGCGCTAAACTCTGGAAACACCATATATTTT
TRBD1,TRBV5-6,once,TRBJ1-4,CASSPLTGGSEKLFF,TGTGCCAGCAGCCCGTTGACAGGGGGGTCGGAAAAACTGTTTTTT
NA,TRBV29-1,few,TRBJ2-5,CSVEVGGAETQYF,TGCAGCGTTGAAGTTGGGGGCGCGGAGACCCAGTACTTC